This entry describes one TCR beta chain. The CDR3 length is 16 residues. Germline CDR1 is MGHRA and CDR2 is YSYEKL. V shed 1 base and J shed 8 bases, with 18 bases lying between them. Clones were sequenced by immunoSEQ multiplex PCR, and TCRdb holds only the in-frame ones, with some missing. Altogether some 170,000 clones are present, around four fifths being singletons, with the ten largest covering 15% to 20%. The sample is drawn from a study of blood T cell repertoires in COVID-19. Sequenced sample: PBMCs or T cells enriched from blood (not recorded which). The receptor comes from a woman aged 45 to 65 who had recovered from COVID-19. The V and J genes are TRBV4-1 and TRBJ2-1, with a tentative D call TRBD2 (5 bases). The CDR3, as DNA: TGCGCCAGCAGCCAAGGCCCCCGAACACTAGTCGATGAGCAGTTCTTC. Amino acid sequence: CASSQGPRTLVDEQFF.